The TCR beta chain described here comes from a study of blood T cell repertoires in COVID-19. About the research overall: COVID-19 samples from acute and convalescent phases originated in the United States, Italy and Spain.

In the authors' methods: Amplification of reference gene primers was used by the study to estimate nucleated cell counts. Method: immunoSEQ multiplex PCR; TCRdb's copy keeps in-frame clones and lacks some. The V and J calls and clone size are taken from that table; D and trimming were inferred from the DNA. This sample carries 75,000 to 95,000 clones, over 80% of them seen once, and the ten largest clones take 18%. CDR1 is SGHVS, CDR2 FNYEAQ, per germline. There are 16 residues in the CDR3. V was shortened by 1 base and J by 1 base, with 11 bases between the two germline ends. This receptor was obtained from a man of 80 years or more with active or convalescent COVID-19. Sequencing was performed on peripheral blood. The chain carries TRBV7-6 and TRBJ1-3, with a possible D match to TRBD1 (5 bases). In DNA, the CDR3 is TGTGCCAGCAGCTTAGGGGTCGGGGGGTCTGGAAACACCATATATTTT. It codes for CASSLGVGGSGNTIYF.